This record looks at one TCR beta chain sequence and its context. Primers targeting TRAV and TRBV primed first-strand cDNA, covering alpha and beta chains. TCRs were put through approximately 20 PCR cycles of amplification with Phusion. A constant-region primer and the V-primer adapter served as the primer pair. TCRdb redid the calling of the reads with MiXCR, one entry per CDR3 protein. The sample lists around 36,000 distinct CDR3 sequences; about a third were seen once. V was pared by 4 bases and J by 10 bases, with 8 bases between. Germline V CDR1 and CDR2: SGHTA, FQGNSA. CDR3 length: 11 residues. The data stem from a study of low-dose radiotherapy and immunotherapy resistance in tumors. Study in general: Cohort 1 was given 0.5 Gy fractions every 2 weeks, 6.5 Gy in total.

Time point specified: before trial treatment. The source of this sequence is a male donor with gallbladder cancer. The V call is TRBV7-2, the J call TRBJ2-1; D is unresolved. The sample here was PBMCs, taken before treatment. DNA of the CDR3: TGTGCCAGCAGCTCCACGACAGAGCAGTTCTTC. Its protein product is CASSSTTEQFF.